The rows below give T cell receptor beta chains drawn from one sample of a study of CD8+CD57+ T cells in acquired aplastic anemia. TCRdb analysed the reads with MiXCR anew, one entry per CDR3 protein. The sample shows about 200,000 distinct CDR3 sequences, almost 50% of them seen only once. The specimen sequenced was sorted CD4+, CD8+, or CD8+CD57+ T cells (not recorded which) from PBMCs. The origin of the receptors is a human donor with aplastic anemia. CDR3s leave out the opening cysteine and the closing phenylalanine or tryptophan. Rows may omit the clone size; those that give it use once, few, many or a size class.

CDR3: ASSLAPSGGYNEQF
V: TRBV5-1
size: .

CDR3: SASSRSPYQETQY
V: TRBV20-1
size: many

CDR3: ASRQGLYGYT
V: TRBV12-3/TRBV12-4
size: many

CDR3: ASSLNQGGLQPQH
V: TRBV5-8
size: many

CDR3: ASSLGTANSPLH
V: TRBV5-8
size: many

CDR3: ASSFMGAVQETQY
V: TRBV7-3
size: .

CDR3: ASSSLAGYNEQF
V: TRBV7-9
size: .

CDR3: ASSLGDRPNYGYT
V: TRBV7-4
size: .

CDR3: ASSAGPGDSPLH
V: TRBV9
size: many

CDR3: ASSLNSVDTEAF
V: TRBV7-2
size: many

CDR3: ASSRDRGNTGELF
V: TRBV2
size: many

CDR3: ASSRKPDRARSGNTIY
V: TRBV7-9
size: .

CDR3: AIRKGQGNGVPLH
V: TRBV10-3
size: many

CDR3: ASGLANVLT
V: TRBV2
size: .

CDR3: ASSQGPLEQY
V: TRBV11-2
size: .

CDR3: ASSQWGNTEAF
V: TRBV19
size: many

CDR3: ASSVPGQGRAF
V: TRBV6-5
size: .

CDR3: ASSSSTYGYT
V: TRBV5-1
size: many

CDR3: ASSQVGGAYNEQF
V: TRBV11-2
size: few

CDR3: AGSQVPRMNTEAF
V: TRBV3-1
size: few

CDR3: ASSGHRGEGHPEAF
V: TRBV7-3
size: .

CDR3: ASSQPGPQETQY
V: TRBV4-2
size: many

CDR3: ASSPDGGATSYGQY
V: TRBV5-1
size: few